This is a list of T cell receptor beta chains from one sample in a study of vaccination effects on CD4 cells after COVID-19. These receptors have no known antigen. Profiling relied on immunoSEQ multiplex PCR, and the TCRdb table lists in-frame clones only, not all of them. Of approximately 57,000 clones in the sample, about four fifths were seen once. Sequencing used CD4+ T cells from PBMCs cultured without peptide, obtained after COVID-19 vaccination. Receptor source: a human donor who received a COVID-19 vaccine. Each CDR3 is given with its conserved first and last residue. The D gene is left open where the match is weak. Clone sizes are given selectively: once, few, many, or a class where the clone is expanded.

j_call: TRBJ1-2; v_call: TRBV18; d_call: .; clone_size: .; cdr3_nt: TGTGCCAGCTCAACTGCCTCCCCGGCCATGCTAGGGGTCGATGGCTACACCTTC; cdr3_aa: CASSTASPAMLGVDGYTF
j_call: TRBJ2-1; v_call: TRBV5-1; d_call: .; clone_size: .; cdr3_nt: TGCGCCAGCAGCTTGAGCGGGTACAATGAGCAGTTCTTC; cdr3_aa: CASSLSGYNEQFF
j_call: TRBJ1-1; v_call: TRBV10-3; d_call: .; clone_size: .; cdr3_nt: TGTGCCATCAGTGAGTCGAACAGGAGACAAAACACTGAAGCTTTCTTT; cdr3_aa: CAISESNRRQNTEAFF
j_call: TRBJ1-2; v_call: TRBV6-1; d_call: TRBD1; clone_size: .; cdr3_nt: TGTGCCAGCAGTGAAGCGCTTCTTAGGACAGGGGCTGGCTACACCTTC; cdr3_aa: CASSEALLRTGAGYTF
j_call: TRBJ1-6; v_call: TRBV7-2; d_call: .; clone_size: few; cdr3_nt: TGTGCCAGCAGCTTATCGGCCTATAATTCACCCCTCCACTTT; cdr3_aa: CASSLSAYNSPLHF
j_call: TRBJ1-1; v_call: TRBV15; d_call: .; clone_size: .; cdr3_nt: TGTGCCACCACCCTCCGGGGAGGGTATACTGAAGCTTTCTTT; cdr3_aa: CATTLRGGYTEAFF
j_call: TRBJ1-4; v_call: TRBV4-2; d_call: .; clone_size: .; cdr3_nt: TGTGCCAGCAGCCCCGGACTGCTTAATGAAAAACTGTTTTTT; cdr3_aa: CASSPGLLNEKLFF
j_call: TRBJ1-3; v_call: TRBV20-1; d_call: .; clone_size: .; cdr3_nt: TGCAGTGCTAGTGATGATGGTGGAAACACCATATATTTT; cdr3_aa: CSASDDGGNTIYF
j_call: TRBJ2-7; v_call: TRBV27; d_call: .; clone_size: .; cdr3_nt: TGTGCCAGCAGCAGGGTAGTTTCCTACGAGCAGTACTTC; cdr3_aa: CASSRVVSYEQYF
j_call: TRBJ1-6; v_call: TRBV11-2; d_call: .; clone_size: many; cdr3_nt: TGTGCCAGCAGCTTAGACCCGGGGCCGAATTCACCCCTCCACTTT; cdr3_aa: CASSLDPGPNSPLHF
j_call: TRBJ2-3; v_call: TRBV28; d_call: TRBD2; clone_size: .; cdr3_nt: TGTGCCAGCAGTCCCGGACTAGCGGGAGTCACGCAGTATTTT; cdr3_aa: CASSPGLAGVTQYF
j_call: TRBJ1-2; v_call: TRBV4-1; d_call: .; clone_size: few; cdr3_nt: TGCGCCAGCAGCCAAGATTGGGGGGGTGGCTACACCTTC; cdr3_aa: CASSQDWGGGYTF
j_call: TRBJ2-2; v_call: TRBV6-5; d_call: TRBD1; clone_size: .; cdr3_nt: TGTGCCAGCAGTAAGGGGGCCCCCGGGGAGCTGTTTTTT; cdr3_aa: CASSKGAPGELFF
j_call: TRBJ1-2; v_call: TRBV7-2; d_call: .; clone_size: .; cdr3_nt: TGTGCCAGCAGCTTAGGGACAGCTAACTATGGCTACACCTTC; cdr3_aa: CASSLGTANYGYTF
j_call: TRBJ1-2; v_call: TRBV18; d_call: TRBD1; clone_size: .; cdr3_nt: TGTGCCAGCTCACCGTGGACAGGGACTAACTATGGCTACACCTTC; cdr3_aa: CASSPWTGTNYGYTF
j_call: TRBJ2-7; v_call: TRBV20-1; d_call: .; clone_size: .; cdr3_nt: TGCAGTGCTACCACAGGGTACGAGCAGTACTTC; cdr3_aa: CSATTGYEQYF
j_call: TRBJ2-7; v_call: TRBV6-1; d_call: TRBD1; clone_size: .; cdr3_nt: TGTGCCAGCAGTGAAAGGTGGACAGGGGGCTACGAGCAGTACTTC; cdr3_aa: CASSERWTGGYEQYF
j_call: TRBJ1-6; v_call: TRBV14; d_call: .; clone_size: .; cdr3_nt: TGTGCCAGCAGCCAAATCCCCGATTCACCCCTCCACTTT; cdr3_aa: CASSQIPDSPLHF
j_call: TRBJ1-1; v_call: TRBV27; d_call: TRBD1; clone_size: .; cdr3_nt: TGTGCCAGCAGCCAAACCGACAGGGTGTGGACTGAAGCTTTCTTT; cdr3_aa: CASSQTDRVWTEAFF
j_call: TRBJ1-6; v_call: TRBV19; d_call: TRBD1; clone_size: .; cdr3_nt: TGTGCCAGTAGTATACTAGACAGGGATGAATCACCCCTCCACTTT; cdr3_aa: CASSILDRDESPLHF
j_call: TRBJ2-2; v_call: TRBV10-3; d_call: TRBD2; clone_size: .; cdr3_nt: TGTGCCATCAGTGGCGCATCTAGCGGAAGCACCGGGGAGCTGTTTTTT; cdr3_aa: CAISGASSGSTGELFF
j_call: TRBJ2-7; v_call: TRBV19; d_call: .; clone_size: .; cdr3_nt: TGTGCCAGTAGAGGGGTTGGGACCGGGCCGGCGGCCTACGAGCAGTACTTC; cdr3_aa: CASRGVGTGPAAYEQYF
j_call: TRBJ2-1; v_call: TRBV3-1/TRBV3-2; d_call: TRBD2; clone_size: .; cdr3_nt: TGTGCCAGCAGCCCGTCCCCCCTACTAGCGGGGGCCTACAATGAGCAGTTCTTC; cdr3_aa: CASSPSPLLAGAYNEQFF
j_call: TRBJ2-7; v_call: TRBV7-8; d_call: TRBD1; clone_size: .; cdr3_nt: TGTGCCAGCAGCTTAAACCCGCGACAGGGGTTAGACGAGCAGTACTTC; cdr3_aa: CASSLNPRQGLDEQYF
j_call: TRBJ1-5; v_call: TRBV19; d_call: .; clone_size: .; cdr3_nt: TGTGCCAGTAGTAACAGGGAGAGTCAGCCCCAGCATTTT; cdr3_aa: CASSNRESQPQHF
j_call: TRBJ1-1; v_call: TRBV6-2/TRBV6-3; d_call: .; clone_size: .; cdr3_nt: TGTGCCAGCAGTTATAGGTCTGAAGCTTTCTTT; cdr3_aa: CASSYRSEAFF
j_call: TRBJ1-1; v_call: TRBV7-2; d_call: .; clone_size: .; cdr3_nt: TGTGCCAGCAGCTTAGGCAGGAACACTGAAGCTTTCTTT; cdr3_aa: CASSLGRNTEAFF
j_call: TRBJ2-4; v_call: TRBV7-2; d_call: .; clone_size: .; cdr3_nt: TGTGCCAGCAGCCCCCTGGGGGGGCAAGTGCACCTCTTGGACATTCAGTACTTC; cdr3_aa: CASSPLGGQVHLLDIQYF
j_call: TRBJ1-6; v_call: TRBV27; d_call: .; clone_size: once; cdr3_nt: TGTGCCAGCAGCAAATTTCCCCAGGAGAATTCACCCCTCCACTTT; cdr3_aa: CASSKFPQENSPLHF
j_call: TRBJ1-6; v_call: TRBV28; d_call: .; clone_size: .; cdr3_nt: TGTGCCAGCTCCCTTCCAGGGGTCCAAAATTCACCCCTCCACTTT; cdr3_aa: CASSLPGVQNSPLHF
j_call: TRBJ2-7; v_call: TRBV28; d_call: TRBD1; clone_size: .; cdr3_nt: TGTGCCAGCAGTTCCCGGGACAGGGTCTACGAGCAGTACTTC; cdr3_aa: CASSSRDRVYEQYF
j_call: TRBJ1-1; v_call: TRBV4-1; d_call: .; clone_size: once; cdr3_nt: TGCGCCAGCACCCCAGGTAGGGGGGGTGAAGCTTTCTTT; cdr3_aa: CASTPGRGGEAFF
j_call: TRBJ1-1; v_call: TRBV23-1; d_call: TRBD1; clone_size: .; cdr3_nt: TGCGCCAGCAGTCATCACAGGGGGCTAGGGAACACTGAAGCTTTCTTT; cdr3_aa: CASSHHRGLGNTEAFF
j_call: TRBJ2-7; v_call: TRBV10-3; d_call: .; clone_size: few; cdr3_nt: TGTGCCATCAGTGAAGGGTCCTACGAGCAGTACTTC; cdr3_aa: CAISEGSYEQYF
j_call: TRBJ1-2; v_call: TRBV7-2; d_call: .; clone_size: .; cdr3_nt: TGTGCCAGCAGCTTAGCCACTGACAGACTAATCAACTATGGCTACACCTTC; cdr3_aa: CASSLATDRLINYGYTF
j_call: TRBJ1-1; v_call: TRBV7-9; d_call: .; clone_size: .; cdr3_nt: TGTGCCAGCAGCTTCCCAGGGAACACTGAAGCTTTCTTT; cdr3_aa: CASSFPGNTEAFF
j_call: TRBJ2-1; v_call: TRBV10-3; d_call: .; clone_size: .; cdr3_nt: TGTGCCATCAGCCCCTCGAGCTCCTACAATGAGCAGTTCTTC; cdr3_aa: CAISPSSSYNEQFF
j_call: TRBJ1-5; v_call: TRBV4-1; d_call: .; clone_size: .; cdr3_nt: TGCGCCAGCAGCCAAGGAGGGAATCAGCCCCAGCATTTT; cdr3_aa: CASSQGGNQPQHF
j_call: TRBJ2-7; v_call: TRBV28; d_call: .; clone_size: .; cdr3_nt: TGTGCCAGCAGTTCATACTACGAGCAGTACTTC; cdr3_aa: CASSSYYEQYF
j_call: TRBJ2-6; v_call: TRBV2; d_call: .; clone_size: .; cdr3_nt: TGTGCCAGCAGTGAAGCGCACTCTGGGGCCAACGTCCTGACTTTC; cdr3_aa: CASSEAHSGANVLTF
j_call: TRBJ2-1; v_call: TRBV5-4; d_call: TRBD2; clone_size: .; cdr3_nt: TGTGCCAGCAGCTCAGCGGTTTGGCGGGAGGGCCGGGCGTTTGAGCAGTTCTTC; cdr3_aa: CASSSAVWREGRAFEQFF
j_call: TRBJ1-6; v_call: TRBV6-5; d_call: .; clone_size: .; cdr3_nt: TGTGCCAGCAGTCCTAATAATTCACCCCTCCACTTT; cdr3_aa: CASSPNNSPLHF
j_call: TRBJ2-4; v_call: TRBV9; d_call: TRBD1; clone_size: .; cdr3_nt: TGTGCCAGCAGCTCCCGGGACAGTATGAACATTCAGTACTTC; cdr3_aa: CASSSRDSMNIQYF
j_call: TRBJ2-7; v_call: TRBV3-1/TRBV3-2; d_call: .; clone_size: .; cdr3_nt: TGTGCCAGCAGCCCTTCCCCGGGGGTCTACGAGCAGTACTTC; cdr3_aa: CASSPSPGVYEQYF
j_call: TRBJ2-1; v_call: TRBV5-1; d_call: TRBD2; clone_size: .; cdr3_nt: TGCGCCAGCAGCTTGGCTAGCGGCGGAAATGAGCAGTTCTTC; cdr3_aa: CASSLASGGNEQFF
j_call: TRBJ1-4; v_call: TRBV18; d_call: TRBD1; clone_size: .; cdr3_nt: TGTGCCAGCTCACCAGACAGGGGGACTAATGAAAAACTGTTTTTT; cdr3_aa: CASSPDRGTNEKLFF
j_call: TRBJ1-4; v_call: TRBV18; d_call: .; clone_size: .; cdr3_nt: TGTGCCAGCTCACCACAAGCCCCCCCCGCAACTAATGAAAAACTGTTTTTT; cdr3_aa: CASSPQAPPATNEKLFF
j_call: TRBJ1-2; v_call: TRBV7-8; d_call: .; clone_size: .; cdr3_nt: TGTGCCAGCAGCGCTGATGTGTTGTATGGCTACACCTTC; cdr3_aa: CASSADVLYGYTF
j_call: TRBJ1-1; v_call: TRBV5-4; d_call: .; clone_size: .; cdr3_nt: TGTGCCAGCAGCTCCCGGCGGGGGGCAAACACTGAAGCTTTCTTT; cdr3_aa: CASSSRRGANTEAFF
j_call: TRBJ2-6; v_call: TRBV6-5; d_call: .; clone_size: .; cdr3_nt: TGTGCCAGCAGTTACGGGCTGGTGGCGGGGGCCAACGTCCTGACTTTC; cdr3_aa: CASSYGLVAGANVLTF
j_call: TRBJ2-1; v_call: TRBV5-4; d_call: TRBD1; clone_size: .; cdr3_nt: TGTGCCAGCAGCACGGGACAGAAGCTCAATGAGCAGTTCTTC; cdr3_aa: CASSTGQKLNEQFF